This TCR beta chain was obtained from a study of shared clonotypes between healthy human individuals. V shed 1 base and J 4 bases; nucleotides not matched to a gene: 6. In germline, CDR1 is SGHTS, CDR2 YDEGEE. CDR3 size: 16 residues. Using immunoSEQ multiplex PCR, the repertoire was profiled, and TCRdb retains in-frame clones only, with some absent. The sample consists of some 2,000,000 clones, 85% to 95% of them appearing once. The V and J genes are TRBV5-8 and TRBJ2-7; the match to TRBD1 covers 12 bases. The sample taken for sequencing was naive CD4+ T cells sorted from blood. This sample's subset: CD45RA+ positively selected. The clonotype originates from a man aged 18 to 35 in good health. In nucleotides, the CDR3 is TGTGCCAGCAGCTTGCTGGGACAGGGGGCGCGATACGAGCAGTACTTC. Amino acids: CASSLLGQGARYEQYF.